The subject of this entry is one T cell receptor beta chain. Its specificity is unknown. The sample belongs to a study of T cell responses to AZD1222 COVID-19 vaccine. Overall study results and limits: A mostly white British donor set with more females was recruited, and clonal diversity was possibly underestimated. Just a handful of AZD1222 recipients were seropositive at baseline.

The germline V and J ends were trimmed by 6 bases and 2 bases, with 10 bases remaining between them. This CDR3 spans 13 amino acids. Germline CDR1 and CDR2: MDHEN and SYDVKM. Second-dose schedules of about 4 or about 12 weeks were combined. Data came from immunoSEQ multiplex PCR; TCRdb stores just in-frame clones and leaves some out. The repertoire includes around 140,000 clones, around 90% of them detected once, and approximately 3.9% sits in the top ten. Sample: peripheral blood, taken 28 days after the second AZD1222 dose. The rearrangement joins TRBV28 to TRBJ1-2, with D perhaps TRBD1 (6 bases). This receptor was obtained from an adult who received the AZD1222 COVID-19 vaccine. The CDR3 reads CASSITGNYGYTF. The CDR3 nucleotides are TGTGCCAGCAGCATAACAGGGAACTATGGCTACACCTTC.